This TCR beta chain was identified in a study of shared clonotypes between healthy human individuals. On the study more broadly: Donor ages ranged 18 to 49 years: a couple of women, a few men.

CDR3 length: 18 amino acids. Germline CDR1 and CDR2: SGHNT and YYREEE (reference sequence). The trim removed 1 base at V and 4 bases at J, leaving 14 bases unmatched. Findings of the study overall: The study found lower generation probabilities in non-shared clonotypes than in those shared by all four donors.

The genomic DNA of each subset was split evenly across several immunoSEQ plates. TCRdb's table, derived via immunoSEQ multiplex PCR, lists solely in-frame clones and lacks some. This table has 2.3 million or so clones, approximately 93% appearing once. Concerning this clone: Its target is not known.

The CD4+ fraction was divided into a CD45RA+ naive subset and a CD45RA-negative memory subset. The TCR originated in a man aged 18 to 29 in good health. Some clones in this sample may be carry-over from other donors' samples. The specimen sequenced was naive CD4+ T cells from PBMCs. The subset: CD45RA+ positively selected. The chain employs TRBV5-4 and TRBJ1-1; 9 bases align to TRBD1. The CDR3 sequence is CASSLLRGQGRGGTEAFF. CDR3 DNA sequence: TGTGCCAGCAGCTTGTTGAGGGGACAGGGAAGAGGAGGCACTGAAGCTTTCTTT.